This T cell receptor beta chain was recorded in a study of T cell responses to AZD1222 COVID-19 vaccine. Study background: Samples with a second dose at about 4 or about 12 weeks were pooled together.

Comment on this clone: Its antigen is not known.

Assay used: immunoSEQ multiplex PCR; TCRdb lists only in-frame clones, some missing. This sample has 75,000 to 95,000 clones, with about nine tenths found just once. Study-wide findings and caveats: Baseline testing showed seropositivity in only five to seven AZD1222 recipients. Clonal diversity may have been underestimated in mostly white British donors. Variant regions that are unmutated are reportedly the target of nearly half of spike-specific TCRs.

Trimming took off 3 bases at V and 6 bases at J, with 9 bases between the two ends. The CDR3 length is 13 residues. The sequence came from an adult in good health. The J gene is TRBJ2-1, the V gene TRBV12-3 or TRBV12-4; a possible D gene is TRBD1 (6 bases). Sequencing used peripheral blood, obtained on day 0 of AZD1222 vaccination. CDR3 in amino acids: CASSFIRGNEQFF. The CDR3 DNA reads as TGTGCCAGCAGTTTCATCAGGGGCAATGAGCAGTTCTTC.